This T cell receptor beta chain originates from a study of T cell changes during pregnancy in multiple sclerosis. Germline lookup yields CDR1 SEHNR and CDR2 FQNEAQ (reference sequence). V lost 3 bases, J lost 6 bases, and 9 bases stayed unmatched. The CDR3 is 16 residues long. This table comes from immunoSEQ multiplex PCR, and its TCRdb copy is limited to in-frame clones, with some not included. The table has tens of thousands of clones, around nine tenths seen once; the top ten hold approximately 0.37%. The sequence was collected from a female donor with multiple sclerosis, enrolled in a pregnancy study. The chain uses TRBV7-9 and TRBJ2-1; 9 positions agree with TRBD2. The specimen was CD4+ T cells from peripheral blood mononuclear cells, collected in the second trimester of pregnancy. The DNA for the CDR3 is TGTGCCAGCAGCTTGGCCTTTGCGGGAGGGCCCAATGAGCAGTTCTTC. Protein sequence: CASSLAFAGGPNEQFF. The full variable domain, in which reference TRBV7-9 and TRBJ2-1 provide the parts outside the CDR3, is DTGVSQNPRHKITKRGQNVTFRCDPISEHNRLYWYRQTLGQGPEFLTYFQNEAQLEKSRLLSDRFSAERPKGSFSTLEIQRTEQGDSAMYLCASSLAFAGGPNEQFFGPGTRLTVL.